A selection of T cell receptor beta chains follows, all from one sample in a study of T cells in Graves' hyperthyroidism and ophthalmopathy. Each CDR3 protein gets one entry after TCRdb re-called the multiplex PCR reads with MiXCR. The sample has just under 750,000 distinct CDR3 sequences; over 35% are singletons. Specimen: blood. The source of these receptors is a woman in her forties with Graves' hyperthyroidism. Both conserved end residues are part of each CDR3. The order of the fields is clone size, V gene, D gene, J gene, CDR3 protein, CDR3 DNA. D genes are given only for firm matches. Clone size appears in some rows only: once, few, many, or a class for an expanded clone.

clone_size: few; v_call: TRBV7-9; d_call: NA; j_call: TRBJ1-6; cdr3_aa: CASSSPSGSNSPLHF; cdr3_nt: TGTGCCAGCAGTTCCCCGAGCGGGTCGAATTCACCCCTCCACTTT
clone_size: NA; v_call: TRBV10-3; d_call: TRBD1; j_call: TRBJ2-2; cdr3_aa: CASSRTGPSNTGELFF; cdr3_nt: TGTGCCAGCAGTCGGACAGGGCCCTCGAACACCGGGGAGCTGTTTTTT
clone_size: many; v_call: TRBV10-1; d_call: TRBD1; j_call: TRBJ1-2; cdr3_aa: CASTSGTGGSGYTF; cdr3_nt: TGCGCCAGCACCTCCGGGACAGGGGGCTCTGGCTACACCTTC
clone_size: many; v_call: TRBV7-2; d_call: NA; j_call: TRBJ1-1; cdr3_aa: CASFMAALSTEAFF; cdr3_nt: TGTGCCAGCTTTATGGCAGCCCTGAGCACTGAAGCTTTCTTT
clone_size: NA; v_call: TRBV2; d_call: NA; j_call: TRBJ2-7; cdr3_aa: CASSQGVQGTYEQYF; cdr3_nt: TGTGCCAGCAGCCAAGGTGTGCAAGGGACCTACGAGCAGTACTTC
clone_size: many; v_call: TRBV6-1; d_call: TRBD1; j_call: TRBJ2-7; cdr3_aa: CASSEQGAAYEQYF; cdr3_nt: TGTGCCAGCAGTGAACAGGGGGCGGCCTACGAGCAGTACTTC
clone_size: many; v_call: TRBV7-3; d_call: TRBD2; j_call: TRBJ2-5; cdr3_aa: CASSLNSGAETQYF; cdr3_nt: TGTGCCAGCAGCTTAAATAGCGGGGCAGAGACCCAGTACTTC
clone_size: NA; v_call: TRBV20-1; d_call: TRBD1; j_call: TRBJ1-1; cdr3_aa: CSARATGTYTEAFF; cdr3_nt: TGCAGTGCTAGAGCGACAGGGACTTACACTGAAGCTTTCTTT
clone_size: many; v_call: TRBV7-2; d_call: NA; j_call: TRBJ1-1; cdr3_aa: CASSSKVNTEAFF; cdr3_nt: TGTGCCAGCAGCTCCAAAGTTAACACTGAAGCTTTCTTT
clone_size: NA; v_call: TRBV24-1; d_call: TRBD1; j_call: TRBJ2-7; cdr3_aa: CATSAPDREGSYEQYF; cdr3_nt: TGTGCCACCAGTGCCCCGGACAGGGAAGGCTCCTACGAGCAGTACTTC
clone_size: few; v_call: TRBV19; d_call: NA; j_call: TRBJ1-3; cdr3_aa: CASSIGSAGNTIYF; cdr3_nt: TGTGCCAGTAGTATAGGTTCCGCGGGAAACACCATATATTTT
clone_size: NA; v_call: TRBV12-3/TRBV12-4; d_call: TRBD1; j_call: TRBJ2-6; cdr3_aa: CASSEGQGSGANVLTF; cdr3_nt: TGTGCCAGCAGTGAAGGACAGGGGTCTGGGGCCAACGTCCTGACTTTC
clone_size: NA; v_call: TRBV7-9; d_call: NA; j_call: TRBJ2-7; cdr3_aa: CASSSDGGSEQYF; cdr3_nt: TGTGCCAGCAGCTCGGACGGAGGGTCCGAGCAGTACTTC
clone_size: NA; v_call: TRBV4-2; d_call: NA; j_call: TRBJ1-5; cdr3_aa: CASSQEGGVGPQHF; cdr3_nt: TGTGCCAGCAGCCAAGAGGGAGGGGTTGGGCCCCAGCATTTT
clone_size: NA; v_call: TRBV7-2; d_call: NA; j_call: TRBJ2-7; cdr3_aa: CASSLGWGSYEQYF; cdr3_nt: TGTGCCAGCAGCTTAGGGTGGGGTTCCTACGAGCAGTACTTC
clone_size: few; v_call: TRBV5-4; d_call: TRBD1; j_call: TRBJ1-2; cdr3_aa: CASNSPGQGARYGYTF; cdr3_nt: TGTGCCAGCAACTCTCCGGGACAGGGGGCTCGCTATGGCTACACCTTC
clone_size: many; v_call: TRBV2; d_call: NA; j_call: TRBJ1-2; cdr3_aa: CASSEGDGYTF; cdr3_nt: TGTGCCAGCAGTGAAGGGGATGGCTACACCTTC
clone_size: NA; v_call: TRBV25-1; d_call: NA; j_call: TRBJ1-1; cdr3_aa: CASRFGNWGMNTEAFF; cdr3_nt: TGTGCCAGCAGGTTCGGGAACTGGGGCATGAACACTGAAGCTTTCTTT
clone_size: many; v_call: TRBV10-3; d_call: NA; j_call: TRBJ2-5; cdr3_aa: CAIRFGEQETQYF; cdr3_nt: TGTGCCATCAGATTCGGGGAACAAGAGACCCAGTACTTC
clone_size: many; v_call: TRBV10-3; d_call: NA; j_call: TRBJ1-6; cdr3_aa: CAISETDRFLSPLHF; cdr3_nt: TGTGCCATCAGTGAGACCGACCGCTTCCTTTCACCCCTCCACTTT
clone_size: many; v_call: TRBV19; d_call: NA; j_call: TRBJ2-6; cdr3_aa: CASSLGVSGANVLTF; cdr3_nt: TGTGCCAGTAGTCTCGGGGTCTCTGGGGCCAACGTCCTGACTTTC
clone_size: NA; v_call: TRBV29-1; d_call: NA; j_call: TRBJ2-7; cdr3_aa: CSVEDVEQGSYEQYF; cdr3_nt: TGCAGCGTTGAAGATGTAGAACAGGGTTCCTACGAGCAGTACTTC
clone_size: many; v_call: TRBV19; d_call: NA; j_call: TRBJ1-5; cdr3_aa: CASRISGTDQPQHF; cdr3_nt: TGTGCCAGTAGGATATCCGGGACGGATCAGCCCCAGCATTTT
clone_size: NA; v_call: TRBV5-1; d_call: NA; j_call: TRBJ2-2; cdr3_aa: CASSPLAEVMSNTGELFF; cdr3_nt: TGCGCCAGCAGCCCCTTAGCGGAAGTGATGTCTAACACCGGGGAGCTGTTTTTT
clone_size: few; v_call: TRBV7-9; d_call: TRBD1; j_call: TRBJ2-2; cdr3_aa: CASSSQQGSNTGELFF; cdr3_nt: TGTGCCAGCAGCTCACAACAGGGGTCTAACACCGGGGAGCTGTTTTTT
clone_size: few; v_call: TRBV5-8; d_call: NA; j_call: TRBJ2-5; cdr3_aa: CASTQMGGETQYF; cdr3_nt: TGTGCCAGCACCCAGATGGGGGGAGAGACCCAGTACTTC
clone_size: many; v_call: TRBV12-3/TRBV12-4; d_call: NA; j_call: TRBJ1-1; cdr3_aa: CASSPRQQNTEAFF; cdr3_nt: TGTGCCAGCAGTCCCCGTCAGCAGAACACTGAAGCTTTCTTT
clone_size: many; v_call: TRBV2; d_call: NA; j_call: TRBJ1-1; cdr3_aa: CASSDRVFAFF; cdr3_nt: TGTGCCAGCAGTGATCGGGTATTCGCTTTCTTT
clone_size: NA; v_call: TRBV6-5; d_call: NA; j_call: TRBJ2-5; cdr3_aa: CASSYGREEYF; cdr3_nt: TGTGCCAGCAGTTACGGGCGGGAAGAGTACTTC
clone_size: NA; v_call: TRBV10-3; d_call: NA; j_call: TRBJ1-3; cdr3_aa: CAISATGSIGTIYF; cdr3_nt: TGTGCCATCAGTGCGACAGGCTCTATCGGCACCATATATTTT
clone_size: few; v_call: TRBV19; d_call: NA; j_call: TRBJ1-2; cdr3_aa: CASTQPDRRRNYGYTF; cdr3_nt: TGTGCCAGTACCCAACCCGACAGACGCCGAAACTATGGCTACACCTTC
clone_size: once; v_call: TRBV7-9; d_call: NA; j_call: TRBJ2-7; cdr3_aa: CASSQGRGYNTYEQYF; cdr3_nt: TGTGCCAGCAGCCAAGGTCGCGGTTACAACACCTACGAGCAGTACTTC
clone_size: NA; v_call: TRBV7-2; d_call: NA; j_call: TRBJ2-7; cdr3_aa: CASSPGTGANEQYF; cdr3_nt: TGTGCCAGCAGTCCGGGCACGGGGGCCAACGAGCAGTACTTC
clone_size: many; v_call: TRBV29-1; d_call: TRBD1; j_call: TRBJ2-7; cdr3_aa: CSVEDPGTGIYEQYF; cdr3_nt: TGCAGCGTTGAAGATCCCGGGACAGGGATTTACGAGCAGTACTTC
clone_size: many; v_call: TRBV9; d_call: TRBD1; j_call: TRBJ1-5; cdr3_aa: CASSGGTEGQPQHF; cdr3_nt: TGTGCCAGCAGCGGAGGGACAGAAGGTCAGCCCCAGCATTTT
clone_size: NA; v_call: TRBV12-3/TRBV12-4; d_call: NA; j_call: TRBJ1-3; cdr3_aa: CASTMFPGLLENTIYF; cdr3_nt: TGTGCCAGCACAATGTTCCCGGGCCTGTTAGAAAACACCATATATTTT
clone_size: few; v_call: TRBV7-7; d_call: TRBD1; j_call: TRBJ2-2; cdr3_aa: CATRQGNTGELFF; cdr3_nt: TGTGCTACTCGACAGGGGAACACCGGGGAGCTGTTTTTT
clone_size: NA; v_call: TRBV20-1; d_call: TRBD2; j_call: TRBJ2-7; cdr3_aa: CSAYSGGSYEQYF; cdr3_nt: TGCAGTGCCTATAGCGGGGGTAGCTACGAGCAGTACTTC
clone_size: NA; v_call: TRBV5-1; d_call: NA; j_call: TRBJ2-2; cdr3_aa: CASSLASYTGELFF; cdr3_nt: TGCGCCAGCAGCTTGGCATCCTACACCGGGGAGCTGTTTTTT
clone_size: few; v_call: TRBV19; d_call: NA; j_call: TRBJ1-1; cdr3_aa: CASSILPRNTEAFF; cdr3_nt: TGTGCCAGTAGTATATTACCACGGAACACTGAAGCTTTCTTT
clone_size: NA; v_call: TRBV6-5; d_call: NA; j_call: TRBJ1-2; cdr3_aa: CASSYSVAGITSGYTF; cdr3_nt: TGTGCCAGCAGTTACTCTGTGGCAGGAATCACTAGTGGCTACACCTTC
clone_size: NA; v_call: TRBV18; d_call: TRBD1; j_call: TRBJ1-6; cdr3_aa: CASSPWSGQGNSPLHF; cdr3_nt: TGTGCCAGCTCACCCTGGTCGGGACAGGGTAATTCACCCCTCCACTTT
clone_size: NA; v_call: TRBV19; d_call: TRBD1; j_call: TRBJ1-1; cdr3_aa: CASSNRGGGYTEAFF; cdr3_nt: TGTGCCAGTAGTAACAGGGGGGGCGGGTACACTGAAGCTTTCTTT
clone_size: many; v_call: TRBV20-1; d_call: NA; j_call: TRBJ2-5; cdr3_aa: CSARIAVFETQYF; cdr3_nt: TGCAGTGCTAGAATCGCGGTTTTCGAGACCCAGTACTTC
clone_size: many; v_call: TRBV7-8; d_call: TRBD1; j_call: TRBJ1-1; cdr3_aa: CASSLEGTGRDAEAFF; cdr3_nt: TGTGCCAGCAGCTTAGAAGGGACAGGGAGGGATGCTGAAGCTTTCTTT
clone_size: few; v_call: TRBV7-2; d_call: NA; j_call: TRBJ1-1; cdr3_aa: CASSLHLYTEAFF; cdr3_nt: TGTGCCAGCAGCTTACACCTATACACTGAAGCTTTCTTT
clone_size: few; v_call: TRBV20-1; d_call: NA; j_call: TRBJ1-4; cdr3_aa: CSARDQGGSYEKLFF; cdr3_nt: TGCAGTGCTAGAGATCAGGGAGGGTCCTACGAAAAACTGTTTTTT
clone_size: many; v_call: TRBV9; d_call: NA; j_call: TRBJ2-5; cdr3_aa: CASSVEGEETQYF; cdr3_nt: TGTGCCAGCAGCGTAGAAGGCGAAGAGACCCAGTACTTC
clone_size: NA; v_call: TRBV24-1; d_call: NA; j_call: TRBJ2-3; cdr3_aa: CATSDFLHSPKYF; cdr3_nt: TGTGCCACCAGTGATTTTTTGCACAGTCCGAAGTATTTT
clone_size: NA; v_call: TRBV4-3; d_call: TRBD1; j_call: TRBJ1-2; cdr3_aa: CASSQRTGSNYGYTF; cdr3_nt: TGCGCCAGCAGCCAAAGGACAGGATCTAACTATGGCTACACCTTC
clone_size: NA; v_call: TRBV7-9; d_call: TRBD1; j_call: TRBJ2-1; cdr3_aa: CASSLGQGADDEQFF; cdr3_nt: TGTGCCAGCAGCCTAGGACAGGGGGCGGACGATGAGCAGTTCTTC
clone_size: NA; v_call: TRBV7-9; d_call: TRBD1; j_call: TRBJ2-2; cdr3_aa: CASSRTGVAGELFF; cdr3_nt: TGTGCCAGCAGCCGAACAGGGGTAGCCGGGGAGCTGTTTTTT
clone_size: NA; v_call: TRBV2; d_call: TRBD1; j_call: TRBJ2-5; cdr3_aa: CASIRQGREAQYF; cdr3_nt: TGTGCCAGCATTAGACAGGGTCGAGAGGCCCAGTACTTC
clone_size: NA; v_call: TRBV7-9; d_call: TRBD2; j_call: TRBJ2-3; cdr3_aa: CASSPGSAGGKDTQYF; cdr3_nt: TGCGCCAGCAGCCCGGGGTCAGCGGGAGGAAAGGATACGCAGTATTTT
clone_size: NA; v_call: TRBV29-1; d_call: NA; j_call: TRBJ1-2; cdr3_aa: CSVAGSANYGYTF; cdr3_nt: TGCAGCGTCGCCGGGTCTGCTAACTATGGCTACACCTTC
clone_size: NA; v_call: TRBV7-2; d_call: TRBD1; j_call: TRBJ1-4; cdr3_aa: CASSLNSGGNEKLFF; cdr3_nt: TGTGCCAGCAGCTTAAACTCAGGGGGTAATGAAAAACTGTTTTTT
clone_size: NA; v_call: TRBV6-1; d_call: TRBD1; j_call: TRBJ1-4; cdr3_aa: CASRSTGEGVDKLFF; cdr3_nt: TGTGCCAGCAGGTCTACAGGGGAAGGCGTGGATAAACTGTTTTTT